This TCR beta chain was sequenced in a study of beta chain features in type 1 diabetes. Study-level results: Comparison showed that naive, central memory and Treg TCRB repertoires appeared more similar among patients than among healthy donors.

V was shortened by 3 bases and J by 0 bases, with 9 bases between the two germline ends. The CDR3 is made up of 15 amino acids. The germline CDR1 and CDR2 sequences are SGHTA and FQGNSA. What was sequenced were expressed TCRB transcripts, since all of the isolated RNA had been reverse transcribed. Profiled with immunoSEQ multiplex PCR; TCRdb holds only in-frame clones, not every one. This sample has roughly 330,000 clones; approximately 11% occur once, and the top ten carry around 0.015%. This clone has only a few counts. Its cognate antigen is unknown. This CDR3 is also generated by other DNA sequences in the sample. All sorted populations exceeded 95% purity.

The sequence came from a woman aged 30 to 39 in good health. Sequencing was done on a sample of naive CD4+ T cells from blood. The chain is built from TRBV7-2 and TRBJ2-1; D unresolved. CDR3 sequence reads: CASSFSVSSYNEQFF. CDR3 bases: TGTGCCAGCAGCTTTTCGGTGAGCTCCTACAATGAGCAGTTCTTC.